Shown below are 2 T cell receptor beta chains from a single sample sequenced in a study of T cells expressing NK-cell markers. After re-calling the 5' RACE reads, TCRdb lists one entry per CDR3 protein, DNA absent. This repertoire includes more than 700 distinct CDR3 sequences. Sequencing used blood T cells: a sorted CD56 or NKG2C T cell subset, CD4+ or CD8+ T cells, or bulk PBMC T cells (not recorded which). The receptors originated from a man aged 18-70 years in good health.

The V call is TRBV3-1, the J call TRBJ2-2; TCRdb outputs TRBD1, but without DNA this stays unchecked. This CDR3 spans 19 amino acids. The germline V gene has CDR1 LGHDT and CDR2 YNNKEL (reference sequence). The CDR3 loop is CASSQEGFVGQTNTGELFF.

The rearrangement uses TRBV10-2 and TRBJ2-1; TCRdb names TRBD2, which stays unverified in the absence of DNA. CDR3 length: 15 amino acids. Germline V CDR1 and CDR2: WSHSY, SAAADI. The CDR3 spells CASTPASGVIDEQFF.